The TCR beta chain described here comes from a study of human T cells and chemical hapten exposure. Time point meaning: patch test 3, about 24 weeks after DPC sensitization. As for treatment: therapeutic diphenylcyclopropenone sensitization with weekly scalp DPC. TCRdb ran MiXCR on the RACE reads and lists one entry per CDR3 protein. In the table there are about 71,000 distinct CDR3 sequences, around 10% of which are singletons. This CDR3 spans 14 amino acids. Germline V gene lookup returns CDR1 MDHEN and CDR2 SYDVKM. V was clipped by 0 bases and J by 9 bases, with 14 bases between them. This clonotype was detected many times.

This rearrangement joins TRBV28 to TRBJ1-2; D is ambiguous. The sequence came from a woman in her 50s with alopecia areata. Some clones in this sample may be carry-over from other donors' samples. The sample in question was whole blood, obtained in connection with sensitization to the hapten diphenylcyclopropenone (DPC). CDR3 nucleotides: TGTGCCAGCAGTTTATGGACTGGGCCTAGGAGCTACACCTTC. Amino acid sequence: CASSLWTGPRSYTF.